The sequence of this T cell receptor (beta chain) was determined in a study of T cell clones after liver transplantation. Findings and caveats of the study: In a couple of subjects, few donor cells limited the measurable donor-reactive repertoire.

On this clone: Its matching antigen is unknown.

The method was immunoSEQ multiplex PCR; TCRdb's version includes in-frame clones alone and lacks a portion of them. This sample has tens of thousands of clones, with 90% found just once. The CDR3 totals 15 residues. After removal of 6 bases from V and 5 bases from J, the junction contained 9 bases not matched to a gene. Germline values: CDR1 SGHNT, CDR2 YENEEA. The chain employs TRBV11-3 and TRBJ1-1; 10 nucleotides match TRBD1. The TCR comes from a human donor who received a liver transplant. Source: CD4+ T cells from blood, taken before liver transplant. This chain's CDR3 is CASRIPGQGRTEAFF. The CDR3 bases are TGTGCCAGCAGGATTCCGGGACAGGGGAGGACTGAAGCTTTCTTT.